This entry is about one TCR beta chain. The antigen remains undetermined. V was clipped by 0 bases and J by 1 base, with 12 bases between them. This CDR3 has 16 residues. Germline lookup yields CDR1 MNHNY and CDR2 SVGAGI (reference sequence). The protocol was immunoSEQ multiplex PCR, while the TCRdb copy is restricted to in-frame clones and leaves out a portion. This table has about 160,000 clones, roughly nine tenths appearing once. The data originate from a study of cytomegalovirus exposure and HLA in healthy donors. Broader study findings: It was reported that the classifier diagnosed cytomegalovirus status with high specificity and sensitivity in both the original and validation cohorts. Altogether, more than 150 TCR beta chains were recorded as cytomegalovirus-associated.

Sequences were obtained from PBMCs. This chain uses TRBV6-6 with TRBJ1-1, with a possible D match to TRBD1 (5 bases). This sequence was found in a woman aged 18-30 years in good health and CMV-seropositive. The CDR3, as DNA: TGTGCCAGCAGTTACTCGAGTGTAGGGGCGAACACTGAAGCTTTCTTT. Amino acids: CASSYSSVGANTEAFF.